This TCR beta chain was captured by sequencing in a study of blood T cell repertoires in COVID-19. The table came from immunoSEQ multiplex PCR; TCRdb's copy has only in-frame clones and leaves some out. Here the sample spans under 550,000 clones, 70% to 90% being singletons. Germline lookup yields CDR1 LGHDT and CDR2 YNNKEL (reference sequence). V lost 5 bases, J lost 7 bases, and 8 bases stayed unmatched. The CDR3 has 14 amino acids. The gene calls are TRBV3-1 (or the pseudogene TRBV3-2) and TRBJ2-3; 8 nucleotides align to TRBD1. This receptor was obtained from a man between 18 and 29 years old with COVID-19, enrolled during active disease. The sample was peripheral blood. The CDR3 DNA follows: TGTGCCAGCAGCAGGGGGACAGGTACCCATACGCAGTATTTT. This codes for CASSRGTGTHTQYF.